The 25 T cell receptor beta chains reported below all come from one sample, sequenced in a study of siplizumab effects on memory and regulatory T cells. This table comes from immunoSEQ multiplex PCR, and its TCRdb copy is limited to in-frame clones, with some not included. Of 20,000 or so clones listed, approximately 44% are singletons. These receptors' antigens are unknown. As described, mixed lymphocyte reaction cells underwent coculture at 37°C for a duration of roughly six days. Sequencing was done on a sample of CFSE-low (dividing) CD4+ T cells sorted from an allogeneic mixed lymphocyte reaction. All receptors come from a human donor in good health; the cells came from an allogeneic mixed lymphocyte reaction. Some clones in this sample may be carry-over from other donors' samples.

The CDR3 sequence: CASGLGTTLNEQFF. The CDR3 bases are TGTGCTAGTGGTTTAGGGACTACCCTCAATGAGCAGTTCTTC. The gene calls are TRBV12-5 and TRBJ2-1, with 7 bases fitting TRBD2. V was clipped by 3 bases and J by 6 bases; unmatched bases: 5. The CDR3 spans 14 residues. The germline V gene encodes CDR1 LGHNT and CDR2 FRNRAP.

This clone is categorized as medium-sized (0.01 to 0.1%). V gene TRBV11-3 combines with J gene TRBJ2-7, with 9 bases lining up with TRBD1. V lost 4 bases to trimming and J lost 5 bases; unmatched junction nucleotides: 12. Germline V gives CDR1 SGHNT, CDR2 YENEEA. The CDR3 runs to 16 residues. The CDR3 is CASSSSTGTGSHEQYF. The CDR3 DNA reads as TGTGCCAGCAGCTCATCCACCGGGACAGGGTCCCACGAGCAGTACTTC.

The CDR3 DNA is TGTGCCAGCAGCTGGGTCCAGCGGTCTAATGAGCAGTTCTTC. The encoded protein is CASSWVQRSNEQFF. This rearrangement joins TRBV6-5 to TRBJ2-1; a possible D gene is TRBD2 (5 bases). The germline V gene has CDR1 MNHEY and CDR2 SVGAGI. CDR3 length: 14 amino acids. With 6 bases removed from V and 7 bases from J, the gap between germline ends came to 16 bases.

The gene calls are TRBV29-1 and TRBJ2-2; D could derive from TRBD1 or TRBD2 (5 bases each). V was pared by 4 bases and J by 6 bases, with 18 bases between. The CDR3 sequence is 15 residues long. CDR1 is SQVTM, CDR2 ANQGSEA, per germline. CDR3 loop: CSVGSLAGGAGELFF. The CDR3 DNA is TGCAGCGTTGGGTCGCTAGCTGGGGGAGCCGGGGAGCTGTTTTTT.

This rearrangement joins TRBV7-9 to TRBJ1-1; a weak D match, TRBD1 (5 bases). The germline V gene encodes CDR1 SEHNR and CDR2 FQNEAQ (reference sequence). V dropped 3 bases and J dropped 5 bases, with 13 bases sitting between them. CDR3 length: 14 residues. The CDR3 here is CASSFTPGRTEAFF. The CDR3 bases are TGTGCCAGCAGCTTTACCCCGGGGCGGACTGAAGCTTTCTTT.

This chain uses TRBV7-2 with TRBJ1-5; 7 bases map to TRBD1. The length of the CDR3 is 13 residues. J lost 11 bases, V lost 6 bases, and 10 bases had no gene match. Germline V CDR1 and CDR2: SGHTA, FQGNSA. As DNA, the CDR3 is TGTGCCAGCAGTTCGGGACAGTCATCAGCCCAGCATTTT. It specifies CASSSGQSSAQHF.

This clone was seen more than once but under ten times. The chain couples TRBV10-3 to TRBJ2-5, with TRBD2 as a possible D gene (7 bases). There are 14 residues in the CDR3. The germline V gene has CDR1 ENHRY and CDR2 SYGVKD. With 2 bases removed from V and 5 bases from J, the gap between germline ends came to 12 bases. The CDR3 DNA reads TGTGCCATCAGTGAGCGCGGGGGCCCGGAGACCCAGTACTTC. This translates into CAISERGGPETQYF.

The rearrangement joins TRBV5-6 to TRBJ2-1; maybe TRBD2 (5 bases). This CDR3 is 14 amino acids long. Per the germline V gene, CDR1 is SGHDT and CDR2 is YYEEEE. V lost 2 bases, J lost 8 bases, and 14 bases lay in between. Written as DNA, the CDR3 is TGTGCCAGCAGCTTCCCAGGCTTCGGGGATGAGCAGTTCTTC. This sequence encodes CASSFPGFGDEQFF.

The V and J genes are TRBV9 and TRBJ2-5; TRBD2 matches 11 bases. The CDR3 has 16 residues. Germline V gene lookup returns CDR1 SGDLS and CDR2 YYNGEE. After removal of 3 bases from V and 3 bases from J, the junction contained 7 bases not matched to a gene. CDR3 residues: CASSAPGTSGKETQYF. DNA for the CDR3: TGTGCCAGCAGCGCGCCAGGGACTAGCGGTAAAGAGACCCAGTACTTC.

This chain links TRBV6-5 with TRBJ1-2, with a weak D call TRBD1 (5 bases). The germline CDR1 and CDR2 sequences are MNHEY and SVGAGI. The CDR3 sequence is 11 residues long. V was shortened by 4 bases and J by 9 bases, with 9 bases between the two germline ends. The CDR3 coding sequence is TGTGCCAGCAGTTCAGAGGGGCGCTACACCTTC. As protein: CASSSEGRYTF.

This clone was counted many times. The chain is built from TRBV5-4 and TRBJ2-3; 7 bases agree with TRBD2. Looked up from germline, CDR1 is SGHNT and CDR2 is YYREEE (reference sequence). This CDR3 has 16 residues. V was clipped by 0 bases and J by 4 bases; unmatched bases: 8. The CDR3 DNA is TGTGCCAGCAGCTTGGGGCTCGGACTAGAGGCAGATACGCAGTATTTT. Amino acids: CASSLGLGLEADTQYF.

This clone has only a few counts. CDR3 DNA sequence: TGTGCCAGCAGCCCGGAATGGAATGAGCAGTTCTTC. This translates into CASSPEWNEQFF. This chain joins TRBV7-9 and TRBJ2-1; unclear D gene. Trimming cost V 5 bases and J 7 bases, with 9 bases left between them. The CDR3 contains 12 residues. The germline V gene encodes CDR1 SEHNR and CDR2 FQNEAQ (reference sequence).

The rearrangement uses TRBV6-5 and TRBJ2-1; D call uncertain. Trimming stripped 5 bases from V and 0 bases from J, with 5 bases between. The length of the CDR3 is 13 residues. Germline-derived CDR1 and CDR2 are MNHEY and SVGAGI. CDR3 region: CASSRSSYNEQFF. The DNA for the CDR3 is TGTGCCAGCAGTCGGAGCTCCTACAATGAGCAGTTCTTC.

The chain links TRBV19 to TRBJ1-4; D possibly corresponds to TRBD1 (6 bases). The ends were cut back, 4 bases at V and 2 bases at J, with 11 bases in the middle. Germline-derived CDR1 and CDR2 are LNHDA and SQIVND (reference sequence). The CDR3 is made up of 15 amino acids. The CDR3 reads CASSSQGLTNEKLFF. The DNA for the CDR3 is TGTGCCAGTAGTAGTCAGGGGCTTACTAATGAAAAACTGTTTTTT.

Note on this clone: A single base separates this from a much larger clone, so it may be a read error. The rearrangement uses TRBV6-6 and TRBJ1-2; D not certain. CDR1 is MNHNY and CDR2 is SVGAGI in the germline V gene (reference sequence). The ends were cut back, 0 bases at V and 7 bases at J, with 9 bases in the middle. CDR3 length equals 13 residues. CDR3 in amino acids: CASSYSTVAGYTF. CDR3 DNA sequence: TGTGCCAGCAGTTACTCGACGGTTGCTGGCTACACCTTC.

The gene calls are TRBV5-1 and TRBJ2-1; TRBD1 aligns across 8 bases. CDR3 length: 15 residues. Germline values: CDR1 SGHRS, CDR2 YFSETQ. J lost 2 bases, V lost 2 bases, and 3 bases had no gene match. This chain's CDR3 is CASSFTTGAYNEQFF. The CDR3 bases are TGCGCCAGCAGCTTTACGACAGGGGCCTACAATGAGCAGTTCTTC.

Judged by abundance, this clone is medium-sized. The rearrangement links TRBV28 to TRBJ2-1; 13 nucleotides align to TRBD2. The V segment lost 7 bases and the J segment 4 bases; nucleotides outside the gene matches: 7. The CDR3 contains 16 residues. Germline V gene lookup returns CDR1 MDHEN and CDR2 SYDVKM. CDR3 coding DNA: TGTGCCAGCACCAACCCGGGACTAGCGGGATACAATGAGCAGTTCTTC. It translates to CASTNPGLAGYNEQFF.

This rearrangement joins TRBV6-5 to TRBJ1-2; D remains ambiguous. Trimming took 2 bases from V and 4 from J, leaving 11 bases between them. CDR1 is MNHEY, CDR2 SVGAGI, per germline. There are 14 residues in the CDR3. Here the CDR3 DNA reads TGTGCCAGCAGTTACATTTCGCTCCCCTATGGCTACACCTTC. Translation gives CASSYISLPYGYTF.

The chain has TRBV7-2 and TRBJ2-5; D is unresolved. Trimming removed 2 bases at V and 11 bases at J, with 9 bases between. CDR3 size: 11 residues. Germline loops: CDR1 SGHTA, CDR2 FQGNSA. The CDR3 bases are TGTGCCAGCAGCTTAATGGCACATCAGTACTTC. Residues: CASSLMAHQYF.

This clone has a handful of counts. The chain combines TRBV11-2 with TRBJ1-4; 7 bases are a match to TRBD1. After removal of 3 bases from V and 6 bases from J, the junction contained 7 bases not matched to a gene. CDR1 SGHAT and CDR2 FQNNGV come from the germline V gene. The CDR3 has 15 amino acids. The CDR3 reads CASSFRTGMYEKLFF. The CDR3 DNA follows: TGTGCCAGCAGCTTCAGGACAGGCATGTATGAAAAACTGTTTTTT.

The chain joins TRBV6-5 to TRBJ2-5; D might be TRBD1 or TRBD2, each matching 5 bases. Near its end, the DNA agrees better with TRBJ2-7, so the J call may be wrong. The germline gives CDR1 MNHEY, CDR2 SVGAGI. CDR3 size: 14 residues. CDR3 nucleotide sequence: TGTGCCACGTCCCGCCCCGAGGGGTTCTACGAGCAGTACTTC. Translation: CATSRPEGFYEQYF.

CDR3 region: CASSFLGGGNEKLFF. The CDR3 DNA sequence: TGTGCCAGCAGTTTCCTCGGTGGGGGTAATGAAAAACTGTTTTTT. The J gene is TRBJ1-4, the V gene TRBV6-5; tentative D call: TRBD1 (5 bases). The germline CDR1 and CDR2 sequences are MNHEY and SVGAGI. The CDR3 contains 15 residues. The ends were cut back, 4 bases at V and 4 bases at J, with 13 bases in the middle.

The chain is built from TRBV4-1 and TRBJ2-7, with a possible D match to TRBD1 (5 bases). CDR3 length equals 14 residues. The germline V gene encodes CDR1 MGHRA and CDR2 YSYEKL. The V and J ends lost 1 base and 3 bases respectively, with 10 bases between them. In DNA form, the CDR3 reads TGCGCCAGCAGCCAAGGTACAGGCCTCTACGAGCAGTACTTC. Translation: CASSQGTGLYEQYF.

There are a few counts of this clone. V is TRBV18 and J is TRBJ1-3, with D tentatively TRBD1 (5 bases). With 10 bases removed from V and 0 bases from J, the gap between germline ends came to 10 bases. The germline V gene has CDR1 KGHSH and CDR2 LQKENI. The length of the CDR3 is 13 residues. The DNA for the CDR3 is TGTGCCACCGGGGGGATCTCTGGAAACACCATATATTTT. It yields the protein CATGGISGNTIYF.

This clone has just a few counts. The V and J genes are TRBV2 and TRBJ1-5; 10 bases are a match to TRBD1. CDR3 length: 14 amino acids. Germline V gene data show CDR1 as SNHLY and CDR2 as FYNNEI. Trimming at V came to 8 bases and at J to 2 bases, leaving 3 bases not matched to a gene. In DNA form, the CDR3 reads TGTGCCAGCTCCGGGACAGGGGGCAATCAGCCCCAGCATTTT. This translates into CASSGTGGNQPQHF.